Described below is a single T cell receptor beta chain sequence and its context. This receptor's antigen is unknown. The record has no base qualities; no much larger clone is one base away. CDR1 and CDR2 (SGHRS, YFSETQ) derive from the germline V gene. CDR3 length: 16 amino acids, cysteine to phenylalanine. The kept DNA is CDR3 alone, 48 bases in frame from the first base. V and J are trimmed by 0 bases and 0 bases, and the gene matches miss 3 bases of the junction. Each donor gave one peripheral blood draw, about 100 mL on average, collected into heparinised tubes. A BD FACSAria II was used to sort naive, central memory, regulatory and stem cell-like memory CD4+ T cells with a panel that included CD45RO, CCR7, CD25, CD127, CD95 and CD27. A purity above 95% was achieved for all sorted populations. PBMCs were isolated immediately by Lymphoprep density gradient centrifugation and stained directly without culture. So that batch effects would be minimized, each experiment stained and sorted samples in pairs, pairing one healthy donor with one patient.

The entire isolated RNA was reverse transcribed using the High Capacity cDNA Reverse Transcription Kit, and thus expressed TCRB transcripts were sequenced. For stem cell-like memory T cell samples, survey-depth immunoSEQ sequencing was used, averaging around 1 million total reads per sample. Sorted cells were lysed in RLT buffer and RNA was extracted with DNase-treated RNeasy Micro or Mini kits, depending on cell number. Each cell subset was processed separately to prevent cross-contamination, with patient and healthy donor samples processed together. The immunoSEQ multiplex PCR was used to amplify TCRB sequences from cDNA, generating 87-bp fragments that spanned the CDR3 region. Sequencing of the amplicons was performed on the Illumina HiSeq platform. Per the authors' processing: Synthetic template baselines were used to correct PCR bias computationally, reads within Hamming distance 2 were collapsed, and singletons that could not be merged were discarded. Reads were aligned against IMGT to assign V, D and J genes, CDR3 length and insertions or deletions at six rearrangement sites. Clonotype counts were normalized to sorted cell number within each subset before computing true diversity and Gini coefficients with the tcR R package. Repertoire sharing was quantified using the overlap coefficient calculated on TCRB nucleotide sequences. TCRdb took this table from immuneACCESS and kept in-frame rearrangements with V and J called. Such tables lack part of the clones; where checked against another copy, unresolved V genes explain under half of the gap, and the rest is unexplained. The D gene and trimming were derived from the DNA, and the V and J assignments and clone size from that table. The sample data list roughly 45,000 clones, and around 50% of these were observed just once. The top ten hold about 0.25% of the sample.

The data derive from a study of beta chain features in type 1 diabetes (dated by TCRdb to the late 2010s). In the study overall: Mean age, gender distribution, total cell number and subset yield were not different between patients and healthy donors. Across all samples, fewer than 110,000,000 sorted cells were examined, and cell number per subset correlated strongly with RNA yield. The study compared the TCRB repertoires of sorted circulating CD4+ T cell subsets in recently diagnosed type 1 diabetes patients with those in matched healthy donors. Regulatory and stem cell-like memory subsets were obtained from only 8 patients and roughly eight healthy donors, while naive and central memory subsets were obtained from all 30 or so donors.

Here is what the overall study found, with its caveats: Naive, central memory and regulatory TCRB repertoires appeared to be more similar among patients than among healthy donors. Sequencing cDNA rather than genomic DNA could over-represent highly expressing activated cells, although activation and CD3 levels did not differ between groups. Shorter templates might be favored by PCR, yet because patient and control samples were amplified and corrected together, any such skew would affect both groups equally. Type 1 diabetes patients showed a moderate but significant shortening of TCRB CDR3 length in all four CD4+ subsets. HLA sub-analyses involved small numbers of individuals, so any influence of HLA type on TCRB rearrangement remained unresolved. Fewer insertions and more nucleotide deletions at VDJ recombination sites were observed in patients with type 1 diabetes, implying thymic rearrangement abnormalities.

The sample taken for sequencing was stem cell memory CD4+ T cells from blood. What this sample's cell subset or site label stands for: stem cell-like memory CD4+ T cells. This clonotype originated in a woman in her twenties or thirties in good health. This receptor chain uses TRBV5-1 and TRBJ2-1; the junction holds 7 bases that match TRBD2. The CDR3 region has the sequence CASSLALANSYNEQFF. At the DNA level, the sequence is TGCGCCAGCAGCTTGGCACTAGCGAACTCCTACAATGAGCAGTTCTTC.